These 24 T cell receptor beta chains were sequenced from one sample in a study of T-cell reconstitution after alpha-beta-depleted transplantation in children. A library of TCRbeta sequences, prepared with unique molecular identifiers, was generated. TCRdb recomputed calls from the PCR reads with MiXCR, one row per CDR3 protein. The table shows about 540,000 distinct CDR3 sequences, with roughly 18% occurring only once. Sample: PBMCs from the stem cell graft donor, taken from the stem cell graft. These receptors came from a human donor who donated a stem cell graft to a child with acute lymphoblastic leukemia.

The chain joins TRBV4-1 to TRBJ2-1; TRBD2 aligns across 10 bases. This CDR3 has 16 residues. V was pared by 6 bases and J by 3 bases, with 8 bases of the junction left unmatched. The germline V gene encodes CDR1 MGHRA and CDR2 YSYEKL. For the CDR3, the DNA is TGCGCCAGCAGTACACCCTTAGCGGGAGGCTACAATGAGCAGTTCTTC. The encoded protein is CASSTPLAGGYNEQFF.

This clonotype showed up just a few times. The chain joins TRBV7-9 to TRBJ2-7, with D hard to call. There are 15 residues in the CDR3. Germline V lookup: CDR1 SEHNR, CDR2 FQNEAQ (reference sequence). The V end was cut by 4 bases, the J end by 2 bases, with 15 bases between. The CDR3 DNA reads as TGTGCCAGCAGCTCAACAATGAGTCAGCCCTACGAGCAGTACTTC. This gives the protein CASSSTMSQPYEQYF.

This clonotype was counted between two and nine times. This chain uses TRBV4-2 with TRBJ1-1; D unclear. The CDR3 spans 16 residues. V gave up 0 bases and J gave up 2 bases, with 13 bases separating them. The V gene's germline CDR1 is LGHNA and CDR2 YNFKEQ. CDR3 region: CASSQDWSIPNTEAFF. For the CDR3, the DNA is TGTGCCAGCAGCCAAGATTGGAGCATTCCTAACACTGAAGCTTTCTTT.

There are a few counts of this clonotype. The chain employs TRBV2 and TRBJ2-1; 11 bases are a match to TRBD2. The length of the CDR3 is 17 residues. With V trimmed by 3 bases and J by 6 bases, 10 bases remained unmatched. CDR1 is SNHLY, CDR2 FYNNEI, per germline. The CDR3 protein is CASSEGVAGGPANEQFF. The DNA of the CDR3 is TGTGCCAGCAGTGAGGGGGTAGCGGGAGGGCCGGCCAATGAGCAGTTCTTC.

This clonotype was counted at least ten times. This rearrangement joins TRBV16 to TRBJ1-1; 7 bases agree with TRBD1. Germline V lookup: CDR1 KGHSY, CDR2 FQNENV. With V trimmed by 4 bases and J by 8 bases, 10 bases remained unmatched. This CDR3 spans 14 amino acids. The CDR3 here is CASSLSGGTVEAFF. The CDR3 DNA is TGTGCCAGCAGCCTCTCTGGCGGGACAGTAGAAGCTTTCTTT.

This chain links TRBV6-1 with TRBJ2-7, with D unclear. Germline loops: CDR1 MNHNS, CDR2 SASEGT. Trimming took 8 bases from V and 7 from J, leaving 12 bases between them. The length of the CDR3 is 11 residues. The CDR3 here is CASEAVGEQYF. The CDR3 DNA is TGTGCCAGCGAGGCGGTCGGGGAGCAGTACTTC.

This clonotype turned up a few times. The chain combines TRBV11-2 with TRBJ2-7; D perhaps matches TRBD1 (6 bases). CDR3 length: 17 amino acids. V was clipped by 1 base and J by 1 base, with 17 bases between them. The germline gives CDR1 SGHAT, CDR2 FQNNGV. This CDR3 is CASSLGHRALGSYEQYF. In nucleotides, the CDR3 is TGTGCCAGCAGCTTAGGCCACAGGGCCTTGGGGTCCTACGAGCAGTACTTC.

The chain couples TRBV27 to TRBJ2-5; 9 bases map to TRBD1. V lost 7 bases, J lost 1 base, and 7 bases stayed unmatched. This CDR3 is 15 amino acids long. CDR1 is MNHEY and CDR2 is SMNVEV in the germline V gene (reference sequence). The CDR3 DNA reads TGTGCCAGCAAACATATGACAGGGGGCCAAGAGACCCAGTACTTC. The encoded protein is CASKHMTGGQETQYF.

This clonotype was seen a few times. Here the CDR3 reads CASSLGVAGNSYEQYF. CDR3 in DNA: TGCGCCAGCAGCTTGGGGGTCGCCGGGAACTCCTACGAGCAGTACTTC. The rearrangement uses TRBV5-1 and TRBJ2-7, with D possibly TRBD2 on 5 matching bases. V was trimmed by 0 bases and J by 0 bases, leaving 13 bases between them. The CDR3 extends over 16 amino acids. From germline, CDR1 is SGHRS and CDR2 YFSETQ.

The chain uses TRBV2 and TRBJ2-5; TRBD1 or TRBD2 may be the D gene (5 bases each). The CDR3 totals 13 residues. The V end was cut by 10 bases, the J end by 2 bases, with 14 bases between. CDR1 is SNHLY, CDR2 FYNNEI, per germline. The CDR3 nucleotides are TGTGCCACCAGAACGGGGCCTCAAGAGACCCAGTACTTC. Translation: CATRTGPQETQYF.

The chain carries TRBV20-1 and TRBJ2-5, with 10 bases fitting TRBD2. CDR3 size: 13 residues. V trimming: 3 bases; J trimming: 7 bases; junction bases outside the gene matches: 5. The germline gives CDR1 DFQATT, CDR2 SNEGSKA (reference sequence). The CDR3 nucleotides read TGCAGTGCTAGCGTAGCGGGGGGCGGGACCCAGTACTTC. Its translation is CSASVAGGGTQYF.

This sequence joins TRBV5-1 and TRBJ2-3; TRBD2 matches at 8 bases. The CDR3 has 16 amino acids. Per the germline V gene, CDR1 is SGHRS and CDR2 is YFSETQ. V lost 0 bases and J lost 0; bases outside the gene matches: 3. The DNA of the CDR3 is TGCGCCAGCAGCTTGGGTCAGCGGGAGAGCACAGATACGCAGTATTTT. It is translated as CASSLGQRESTDTQYF.

The chain employs TRBV18 and TRBJ2-1, with 7 positions matching TRBD1. V lost 1 base and J lost 1; bases outside the gene matches: 4. The CDR3 consists of 16 residues. Germline V gene data show CDR1 as KGHSH and CDR2 as LQKENI. CDR3 sequence: CASSPRTGHSYNEQFF. CDR3 sequence (DNA): TGTGCCAGCTCACCACGGACAGGCCATTCCTACAATGAGCAGTTCTTC.

The V call is TRBV5-1, the J call TRBJ1-2; perhaps TRBD1 as D (6 bases). Germline V lookup: CDR1 SGHRS, CDR2 YFSETQ. Trimming took 4 bases from V and 2 from J, leaving 15 bases between them. The CDR3 loop spans 15 amino acids. CDR3: CASSLSRGPNYGYTF. CDR3 nucleotides: TGCGCCAGCAGCCTAAGCAGGGGCCCAAACTATGGCTACACCTTC.

The chain links TRBV6-1 to TRBJ2-7; D uncertain. CDR1 and CDR2 (germline): MNHNS, SASEGT. The CDR3 runs to 12 residues. The germline V and J ends were trimmed by 10 bases and 1 base, with 11 bases remaining between them. The DNA of the CDR3 is TGTGCCATACAGACCAGGTCCTACGAGCAGTACTTC. The encoded protein is CAIQTRSYEQYF.

This clonotype has more than one count but fewer than ten. The chain links TRBV3-1 to TRBJ2-2; 11 bases agree with TRBD2. The CDR3 is 18 residues long. With 4 bases clipped from V and 2 bases from J, the junction kept 9 bases outside the gene matches. Per the germline V gene, CDR1 is LGHDT and CDR2 is YNNKEL (reference sequence). CDR3 residues: CASSPGLAGGPNTGELFF. Here the CDR3 DNA reads TGTGCCAGCAGCCCCGGTTTAGCGGGAGGGCCTAACACCGGGGAGCTGTTTTTT. Full variable domain (missing parts from reference TRBV3-1 and TRBJ2-2): DTAVSQTPKYLVTQMGNDKSIKCEQNLGHDTMYWYKQDSKKFLKIMFSYNNKELIINETVPNRFSPKSPDKAHLNLHINSLELGDSAVYFCASSPGLAGGPNTGELFFGEGSRLTVL.

The chain couples TRBV4-1 to TRBJ2-7; 10 nucleotides align to TRBD1. Germline V gene sequence: CDR1 MGHRA, CDR2 YSYEKL. The junction had 4 bases not matched to a gene; V was cut back by 0 bases and J by 2 bases. The CDR3 has 16 amino acids. The CDR3 protein is CASSQDRDRGAYEQYF. Written as DNA, the CDR3 is TGCGCCAGCAGCCAAGATCGGGACAGGGGAGCCTACGAGCAGTACTTC.

The chain joins TRBV20-1 to TRBJ2-7; no reliable D call. Per the germline V gene, CDR1 is DFQATT and CDR2 is SNEGSKA (reference sequence). The CDR3 loop spans 14 amino acids. Trimming took 0 bases from V and 0 from J, leaving 9 bases between them. CDR3 in amino acids: CSARDNRLSYEQYF. In nucleotides, the CDR3 is TGCAGTGCTAGAGACAACAGACTCTCCTACGAGCAGTACTTC.

This clonotype was counted only a few times. The chain recombines TRBV25-1 with TRBJ1-1, with D perhaps matching TRBD1 (5 bases). This CDR3 contains 14 residues. Germline V gene sequence: CDR1 MGHDK, CDR2 SYGVNS. V lost 4 bases and J 4 bases, leaving 13 bases between the germline ends. CDR3 DNA sequence: TGTGCCAGCAGTGCGCCCCAGGGACTCACTGAAGCTTTCTTT. This encodes CASSAPQGLTEAFF.

V gene TRBV7-9 combines with J gene TRBJ1-4; no firm D call. The germline gives CDR1 SEHNR, CDR2 FQNEAQ (reference sequence). There are 13 residues in the CDR3. Trimming pared 0 bases from V and 7 bases from J, leaving 6 bases between. The CDR3 DNA follows: TGTGCCAGCAGCTTAGCGGCCCTTGAAAAACTGTTTTTT. Protein sequence: CASSLAALEKLFF.

The chain links TRBV5-1 to TRBJ1-2, with D possibly matching TRBD1 (5 bases). The CDR3 covers 14 residues. V lost 6 bases, J lost 6 bases, and 18 bases lay in between. In germline, CDR1 is SGHRS, CDR2 YFSETQ. CDR3 amino acids: CASTQTAGKNGYTF. Written as DNA, the CDR3 is TGCGCCAGCACCCAAACCGCAGGGAAAAATGGCTACACCTTC.

The chain has TRBV7-9 and TRBJ2-4; D is uncertain. This CDR3 spans 11 amino acids. The V gene's germline CDR1 is SEHNR and CDR2 FQNEAQ (reference sequence). Trimming removed 2 bases from V and 12 bases from J, with 8 bases in between. CDR3 region: CASSLLDDQYF. Written as DNA, the CDR3 is TGTGCCAGCAGCTTATTGGATGATCAGTACTTC. Combining the CDR3 with reference TRBV7-9 and TRBJ2-4 gives the whole variable domain DTGVSQNPRHKITKRGQNVTFRCDPISEHNRLYWYRQTLGQGPEFLTYFQNEAQLEKSRLLSDRFSAERPKGSFSTLEIQRTEQGDSAMYLCASSLLDDQYFGAGTRLSVL.

This rearrangement joins TRBV12-3 or TRBV12-4 to TRBJ2-5, with a possible D match to TRBD2 (6 bases). CDR3 size: 15 residues. V was clipped by 7 bases and J by 5 bases, with 20 bases between them. CDR3 DNA sequence: TGTGCCAGCACCTCGACCCTAGCGCCGCAGGAGACCCAGTACTTC. This sequence encodes CASTSTLAPQETQYF.

The chain joins TRBV7-8 to TRBJ1-5; tentative D call: TRBD1 (6 bases). Trimming pared 2 bases from V and 5 bases from J, leaving 10 bases between. The length of the CDR3 is 14 residues. CDR1 is SGHVS and CDR2 is FQNEAQ in the germline V gene. CDR3 sequence reads: CASSLRAGDQPQHF. As DNA, the CDR3 is TGTGCCAGCAGCTTAAGGGCAGGGGATCAGCCCCAGCATTTT.